Presented here are 11 T cell receptor beta chains from one specimen sequenced in a study of T cell responses to AZD1222 COVID-19 vaccine (dated by TCRdb to the early 2020s). What the time point label conveys for this sample: baseline before first vaccination. The method behind the library was the immunoSEQ multiplex PCR assay. This immuneACCESS table, as held by TCRdb, lists in-frame sequences with V and J called but not all clones. Of the missing ones, under half trace to an unresolved V gene in checked studies; the others have no known cause. The sample table shows roughly 34,000 clones, and approximately 91% are seen once. The top ten constitute 5.5% to 7% of the sample. This material consisted of peripheral blood, taken on day 0 of AZD1222 vaccination. Receptors were obtained from an adult in good health.

This rearrangement joins TRBV3-1 (or the pseudogene TRBV3-2) to TRBJ1-4; D is uncertain. CDR3 length equals 13 residues. The germline V gene has CDR1 LGHDT and CDR2 YNNKEL (reference sequence). Trimming pared 1 base from V and 6 bases from J, leaving 6 bases between. The CDR3 sequence: CASSQGQYEKLFF. Here the CDR3 DNA reads TGTGCCAGCAGCCAAGGCCAATATGAAAAACTGTTTTTT.

DNA for the CDR3: TGTGCCAGCACCAAGGGGCCGGGGAAGAACGACTACGAGCAGTACTTC. Translation gives CASTKGPGKNDYEQYF. This chain links TRBV7-8 with TRBJ2-7; D possibly uses TRBD1 or TRBD2 (5 bases each). In germline, CDR1 is SGHVS, CDR2 FQNEAQ. This CDR3 spans 16 amino acids. Deletions cut 7 bases from V and 3 bases from J, with 22 bases between.

The rearrangement links TRBV7-9 to TRBJ1-4; 8 positions agree with TRBD1. The CDR3 runs 14 residues. Germline CDR1 and CDR2: SEHNR and FQNEAQ (reference sequence). Trimming cost V 2 bases and J 10 bases; bases outside gene matches: 6. CDR3 in amino acids: CASSLLAGGVKLFF. The CDR3 bases are TGTGCCAGCAGCTTATTGGCAGGGGGCGTAAAACTGTTTTTT.

This chain connects TRBV29-1 to TRBJ2-1; D is possibly TRBD2 (5 bases). Germline V gene sequence: CDR1 SQVTM, CDR2 ANQGSEA. The V and J ends lost 5 bases and 4 bases respectively, with 18 bases between them. The CDR3 length is 15 residues. The CDR3 DNA sequence: TGCAGCGTTACCGGACTCCTAGACCGGTACAATGAGCAGTTCTTC. It specifies CSVTGLLDRYNEQFF.

This sequence joins TRBV6-2 or TRBV6-3 and TRBJ2-5; D ambiguous. The CDR3 consists of 13 residues. V lost 1 base and J lost 3, with 6 bases in between. Germline V gene sequence: CDR1 MNHEY, CDR2 SVGEGT. CDR3 nucleotides: TGTGCCAGCAGTTACTTGGCGGAAGAGACCCAGTACTTC. Translated: CASSYLAEETQYF.

This clone came up a few times. The V and J genes are TRBV21-1 and TRBJ2-2; the D call TRBD1 from the table was never checked on the DNA. TRBV21-1 is described as a pseudogene. There are 14 residues in the CDR3. The CDR3 reads CASCEGANTGELFF. CDR3 DNA sequence: TGTGCCAGCTGCGAGGGGGCGAACACCGGGGAGCTGTTTTTT.

This clone was observed a single time. The chain uses TRBV3-1 (or the pseudogene TRBV3-2) and TRBJ1-5, with D perhaps TRBD1 (6 bases). Between the trimmed V and J ends, which lost 0 bases and 7 bases, there was a span of 19 bases. This CDR3 contains 17 residues. The V gene's germline CDR1 is LGHDT and CDR2 YNNKEL (reference sequence). The CDR3 region has the DNA TGTGCCAGCAGCCAAGATGGGGGCGCGGGGTTACGCCAGCCCCAGCATTTT. It encodes CASSQDGGAGLRQPQHF.

The rearrangement links TRBV28 to TRBJ2-2, with TRBD1 matching 8 bases. Germline loops: CDR1 MDHEN, CDR2 SYDVKM. The V segment lost 6 bases and the J segment 1 base; nucleotides outside the gene matches: 4. This CDR3 comprises 15 residues. In DNA form, the CDR3 reads TGTGCCAGCAGACGACAGGGGCTGAACACCGGGGAGCTGTTTTTT. Its protein is CASRRQGLNTGELFF.

The chain uses TRBV11-2 and TRBJ1-4; the D gene is possibly TRBD1 (6 bases). CDR1 and CDR2 (germline): SGHAT, FQNNGV. The CDR3 loop spans 14 amino acids. The V gene lost 0 bases and the J gene lost 13 bases, with 15 bases spanning the gap. DNA of the CDR3: TGTGCCAGCAGCTTAGATGGGGGACACACAAGACTGTTTTTT. Protein: CASSLDGGHTRLFF.

The gene calls are TRBV10-3 and TRBJ2-6; D is undetermined. The CDR3 is made up of 15 amino acids. V gave up 3 bases and J gave up 2 bases, with 8 bases separating them. The germline gives CDR1 ENHRY, CDR2 SYGVKD. Written as DNA, the CDR3 is TGTGCCATCAGTGATGGGGATCCTGGGGCCAACGTCCTGACTTTC. Its protein product is CAISDGDPGANVLTF.

This rearrangement joins TRBV11-3 to TRBJ2-2; maybe TRBD1 (6 bases). CDR3 length: 14 amino acids. Per germline, CDR1 SGHNT and CDR2 YENEEA. V shed 1 base and J shed 3 bases, with 6 bases lying between them. The chain's CDR3 is CASSLAGDTGELFF. The CDR3 nucleotides are TGTGCCAGCAGCTTAGCAGGGGACACCGGGGAGCTGTTTTTT.